The 13 T cell receptor beta chains presented below share a single source sample, sequenced in a study of cytomegalovirus exposure and HLA in healthy donors. PCR amplification relied on 60 Vbeta primers (plus 13 Jbeta primers). Some clones are missing from TCRdb's copy, which holds only in-frame ones; the method was immunoSEQ multiplex PCR. The sample lists under 200,000 clones; 70% to 85% were seen once. Sequences were obtained from PBMCs. These receptors all come from a woman in her thirties in good health and CMV-seropositive.

The rearrangement joins TRBV4-1 to TRBJ2-7; 9 positions match TRBD2. The CDR3 is 16 residues long. Germline V gives CDR1 MGHRA, CDR2 YSYEKL. Germline trimming cut 0 bases from V and 4 bases from J; bases unmatched to any gene: 7. CDR3 in amino acids: CASSQELREGWYEQYF. Here the CDR3 DNA reads TGCGCCAGCAGCCAAGAACTGCGGGAGGGCTGGTACGAGCAGTACTTC.

V and J are TRBV6-6 and TRBJ2-7, with TRBD1 matching over 7 bases. In germline, CDR1 is MNHNY, CDR2 SVGAGI (reference sequence). The CDR3 has 14 residues. Trimming removed 5 bases from V and 2 bases from J; junction bases left unmatched: 6. The CDR3 region is CASSAGTAPYEQYF. The CDR3 DNA reads as TGTGCCAGCAGTGCTGGGACAGCTCCCTACGAGCAGTACTTC.

The chain uses TRBV7-2 and TRBJ2-7, with D possibly being TRBD2 (6 bases). V lost 4 bases and J lost 7, with 26 bases in between. CDR1 and CDR2 from the germline V gene are SGHTA and FQGNSA. This CDR3 contains 17 residues. The CDR3 here is CASSSPSGDLLVREQYF. The DNA for the CDR3 is TGTGCCAGCAGCTCTCCGTCGGGAGACCTCCTTGTACGGGAGCAGTACTTC.

CDR3 protein: CASSGQGPNQPQHF. The CDR3 bases are TGCGCCAGCAGTGGACAGGGTCCAAATCAGCCCCAGCATTTT. This chain links TRBV10-2 with TRBJ1-5; TRBD1 agrees at 7 bases. The length of the CDR3 is 14 residues. The germline CDR1 and CDR2 sequences are WSHSY and SAAADI. The J segment lost 4 bases and the V segment lost 4 bases, leaving 4 bases of the junction unmatched.

The chain is built from TRBV6-5 and TRBJ1-5; possible D gene TRBD1, 6 bases. The germline CDR1 and CDR2 sequences are MNHEY and SVGAGI. V lost 6 bases and J 4 bases, leaving 10 bases between the germline ends. The CDR3 sequence is 13 residues long. The CDR3 is CASRDSRNQPQHF. In DNA, the CDR3 is TGTGCCAGCAGGGACAGCCGAAATCAGCCCCAGCATTTT.

About this clone itself: The sample holds other DNA sequences that translate to the same CDR3. V usage is TRBV5-4 and J usage is TRBJ2-7, with a tentative D call TRBD2 (6 bases). Deletions cut 0 bases from V and 0 bases from J, with 10 bases between. Germline CDR1 SGHNT, CDR2 YYREEE (reference sequence). The CDR3 has 15 residues. The CDR3 protein is CASSLAGGASYEQYF. CDR3 coding DNA: TGTGCCAGCAGCTTGGCCGGGGGAGCCTCCTACGAGCAGTACTTC.

This clone was seen more than once but under ten times. The chain uses TRBV4-1 and TRBJ2-5; D is perhaps TRBD2 (6 bases). The J call is uncertain, as TRBJ2-7 better fits the DNA end. The CDR3 runs 14 residues. Germline lookup yields CDR1 MGHRA and CDR2 YSYEKL. Written as DNA, the CDR3 is TGCGCCAGCAGCCAAGTGGGACTGGCGCCCGAGCAGTACTTC. Its protein is CASSQVGLAPEQYF.

The chain employs TRBV6-5 and TRBJ2-7, with D possibly matching TRBD1 (6 bases). Per the germline V gene, CDR1 is MNHEY and CDR2 is SVGAGI. Trimming pared 6 bases from V and 2 bases from J, leaving 17 bases between. CDR3 size: 15 residues. This chain's CDR3 is CASRPQGTGAYEQYF. CDR3 nucleotides: TGTGCCAGCAGACCACAGGGTACTGGGGCCTACGAGCAGTACTTC.

The chain is built from TRBV27 and TRBJ1-5, with TRBD1 identical over 8 bases. Germline V lookup: CDR1 MNHEY, CDR2 SMNVEV (reference sequence). V dropped 7 bases and J dropped 4; count of bases not matched to a gene: 15. The CDR3 runs to 17 residues. CDR3 DNA: TGTGCCAGCAAGGAGGGACAGGATTTGGAGGGTAATCAGCCCCAGCATTTT. It specifies CASKEGQDLEGNQPQHF.

V is TRBV11-2 and J is TRBJ2-6; D gene ambiguous. The CDR3 loop spans 15 amino acids. Trimming stripped 4 bases from V and 3 bases from J, with 10 bases between. Germline-derived CDR1 and CDR2 are SGHAT and FQNNGV. The CDR3 nucleotides are TGTGCCAGCAGCTCGAGGAATCATGGGGCCAACGTCCTGACTTTC. Amino acids: CASSSRNHGANVLTF.

This clone was observed a handful of times. The rearrangement uses TRBV5-1 and TRBJ1-5; tentative D call: TRBD1 (6 bases). This CDR3 has 16 residues. Trimming removed 4 bases at V and 4 bases at J, with 18 bases between. Germline lookup yields CDR1 SGHRS and CDR2 YFSETQ. DNA for the CDR3: TGCGCCAGCAGCCCGACAGGCCTCGAACTTAATCAGCCCCAGCATTTT. Translated, it gives CASSPTGLELNQPQHF.

The chain joins TRBV27 to TRBJ2-7; possible D gene TRBD1, 6 bases. Trimming pared 4 bases from V and 2 bases from J, leaving 15 bases between. CDR3 length: 15 amino acids. The V gene's germline CDR1 is MNHEY and CDR2 SMNVEV (reference sequence). The CDR3 coding sequence is TGTGCCAGCAGTTGGGGGCCCGGGCTTACCTACGAGCAGTACTTC. This codes for CASSWGPGLTYEQYF.

The sample holds a few counts of this clone. The chain recombines TRBV4-3 with TRBJ2-5; 8 bases line up with TRBD2. Germline-derived CDR1 and CDR2 are LGHNA and YSLEER. Trimming at V came to 2 bases and at J to 4 bases, leaving 12 bases not matched to a gene. This CDR3 is 17 amino acids long. The CDR3 coding sequence is TGCGCCAGCAGCCAAACCGTAGCGGGACCCACCCGAGAGACCCAGTACTTC. Protein sequence: CASSQTVAGPTRETQYF.